The TCR beta chain under discussion was sequenced for a study of blood T cells in healthy people across ages. Points from the study as a whole: Researchers judged that diversity estimates from one million T cells fell short of true values.

Germline values: CDR1 DFQATT, CDR2 SNEGSKA (reference sequence). The CDR3 sequence is 14 residues long. Trimming stripped 0 bases from V and 2 bases from J, with 10 bases between. It was with a sample-barcoded 5' primer and a J-beta primer mix that a second PCR of about 6 to 11 cycles was run. TCRdb reprocessed the 5' RACE reads with MiXCR, giving one entry per CDR3 protein. Among some 890,000 distinct CDR3 sequences listed, just under 30% were seen once. This clonotype was detected ten times or more. What it binds is unknown. These same data were also listed under a study on T cells of mothers and their children. That work states: RNA that had been extracted went wholly into cDNA synthesis, at around 1.6 ug per 15 ul. From each mother came over 9 million TCR beta CDR3 reads, and from each child came 2.5 million to 3.5 million.

The genes are TRBV20-1 and TRBJ1-2, with D unresolved. Sequencing was done on a sample of blood. This TCR came from a woman aged 40 to 55 in good health. The CDR3 sequence is CSAREARGNYGYTF. The CDR3 nucleotides are TGCAGTGCTAGAGAGGCCAGAGGAAACTATGGCTACACCTTC.